This T cell receptor (beta chain) was identified during a study of cytomegalovirus exposure and HLA in healthy donors. As to this clone: The target antigen is unknown.

The PCR ran on 60 Vbeta and 13 Jbeta primers. In the authors' workflow: Counted up in a later analysis, unique TCR beta chains came to 65 million to 80 million, with around 11 million shared. The data were produced by immunoSEQ multiplex PCR, yet TCRdb's version contains in-frame clones alone and is incomplete. V, J and clone size are those of that table, while D and trimming were read from the DNA. The sample carries more than 85,000 clones, less than 65% recorded once. Germline values: CDR1 WSHSY, CDR2 SAAADI. The V end was cut by 6 bases, the J end by 3 bases, with 11 bases between. This CDR3 comprises 14 residues. Study-level points and caveats: In a later analysis, HLA-C alleles had the fewest associated TCRs, DRB1 alleles the most. Per a prior analysis, the majority of TCR beta V segments were productive roughly 87% or roughly 30% of the time. Researchers left out some V segments, among them TRBV6-2 and TRBV6-3, as indistinguishable.

This clonotype was obtained from a woman in her twenties or thirties in good health and CMV-seronegative. The chain links TRBV10-2 to TRBJ2-2, with D perhaps matching TRBD1 (5 bases). The sequencing sample was made of PBMCs. The CDR3 loop is CASSLIQDTGELFF. The CDR3 DNA reads as TGCGCCAGCAGCCTCATACAGGACACCGGGGAGCTGTTTTTT.